This TCR beta chain was profiled in a study of control samples from healthy donors and cancer patients. V was pared by 4 bases and J by 6 bases, with 16 bases between. CDR3 length: 14 amino acids. The germline V gene encodes CDR1 SGHRS and CDR2 YFSETQ. Using immunoSEQ multiplex PCR, the repertoire was profiled, and TCRdb retains in-frame clones only, with some absent. The sample shows about 130,000 clones, 70% to 90% of them seen only once. The chain links TRBV5-1 to TRBJ1-1; no reliable D call. The sequencing sample was made of blood. This TCR was recovered from a man aged 50-59 years in good health. The CDR3 sequence: CASSEPSSGSEAFF. CDR3 DNA sequence: TGCGCCAGCAGCGAACCTTCGTCGGGCTCTGAAGCTTTCTTT.